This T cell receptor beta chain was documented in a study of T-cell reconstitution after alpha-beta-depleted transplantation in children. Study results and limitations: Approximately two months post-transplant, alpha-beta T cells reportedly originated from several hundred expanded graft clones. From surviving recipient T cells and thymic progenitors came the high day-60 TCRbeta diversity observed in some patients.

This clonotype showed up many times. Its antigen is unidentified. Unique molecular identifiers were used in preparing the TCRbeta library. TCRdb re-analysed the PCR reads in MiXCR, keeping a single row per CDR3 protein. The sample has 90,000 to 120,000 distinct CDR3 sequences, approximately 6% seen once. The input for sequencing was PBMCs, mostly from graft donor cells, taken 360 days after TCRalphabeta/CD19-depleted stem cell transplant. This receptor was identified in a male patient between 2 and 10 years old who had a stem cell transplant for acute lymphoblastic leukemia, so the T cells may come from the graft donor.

This chain's CDR3 is CASSLDEGQGSHEQYF. The CDR3, as DNA: TGTGCCAGCAGCTTAGACGAGGGACAGGGATCCCACGAGCAGTACTTC. The J gene is TRBJ2-7, the V gene TRBV7-9, with 9 bases lining up with TRBD1. This CDR3 is 16 amino acids long. Germline CDR1 is SEHNR and CDR2 is FQNEAQ (reference sequence). V was pared by 1 base and J by 5 bases, with 9 bases of the junction left unmatched.